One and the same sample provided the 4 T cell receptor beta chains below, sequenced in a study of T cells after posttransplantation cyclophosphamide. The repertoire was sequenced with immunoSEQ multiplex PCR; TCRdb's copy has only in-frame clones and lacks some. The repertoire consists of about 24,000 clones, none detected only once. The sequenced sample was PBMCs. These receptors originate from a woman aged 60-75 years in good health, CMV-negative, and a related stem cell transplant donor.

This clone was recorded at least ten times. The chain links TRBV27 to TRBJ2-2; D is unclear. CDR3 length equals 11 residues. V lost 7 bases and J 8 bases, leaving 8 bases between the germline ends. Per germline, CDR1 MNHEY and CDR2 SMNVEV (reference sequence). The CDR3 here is CASTLGGELFF. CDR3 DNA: TGTGCCAGCACCCTCGGGGGGGAGCTGTTTTTT.

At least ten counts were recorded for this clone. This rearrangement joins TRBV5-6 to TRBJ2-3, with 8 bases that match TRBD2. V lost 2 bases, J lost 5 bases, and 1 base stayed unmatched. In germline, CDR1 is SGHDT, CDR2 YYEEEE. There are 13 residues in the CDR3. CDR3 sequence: CASSFLAGDTQYF. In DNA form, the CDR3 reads TGTGCCAGCAGCTTCCTAGCGGGAGATACGCAGTATTTT.

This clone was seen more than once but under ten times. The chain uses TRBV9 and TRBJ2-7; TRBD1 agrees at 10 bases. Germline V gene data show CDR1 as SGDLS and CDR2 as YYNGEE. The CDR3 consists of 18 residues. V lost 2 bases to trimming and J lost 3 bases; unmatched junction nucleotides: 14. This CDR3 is CASSVRDRGLPTLYEQYV. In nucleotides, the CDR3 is TGTGCCAGCAGCGTTAGGGACAGGGGCCTTCCCACCCTCTACGAGCAGTACGTC.

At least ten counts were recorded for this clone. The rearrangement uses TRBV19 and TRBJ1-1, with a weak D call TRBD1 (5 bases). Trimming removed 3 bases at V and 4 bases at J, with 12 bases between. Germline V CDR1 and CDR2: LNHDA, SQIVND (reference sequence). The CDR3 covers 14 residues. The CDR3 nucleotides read TGTGCCAGTAGTATGTTGGGGCCGGGCACTGAAGCTTTCTTT. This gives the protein CASSMLGPGTEAFF.